The sequence of this TCR beta chain was determined in a study of T cells after posttransplantation cyclophosphamide. Busulfan-fludarabine conditioning, marrow transplant, and cyclophosphamide on days +3 and +4 were administered. Only in-frame clones appear in the TCRdb table, and some are missing; sequencing was by immunoSEQ multiplex PCR. The sample consists of tens of thousands of clones, about 90% of them appearing once. Concerning this clone: Antigen: not known.

Notes on the study in general: Tissue-infiltrating T cells from skin or gut overlapped little with blood T cells. Recipient CMV seropositivity and CMV reactivation strongly tracked TRB clonality. Donor-recipient repertoire similarity was low at 1-2 months, rising over year one.

The V end lost 6 bases, the J end lost 2 bases, and 10 bases lay between the germline ends. The CDR3 runs 13 residues. CDR1 is MNHEY and CDR2 is SVGAGI in the germline V gene. The TCR comes from a male patient between 55 and 70 years old who received an allogeneic stem cell transplant from a related donor and was CMV-positive. The graft donor may have given rise to some T cells. The sample in question was PBMCs, obtained about 60 days after allogeneic stem cell transplant with posttransplant cyclophosphamide. The chain joins TRBV6-5 to TRBJ1-2; the D gene is possibly TRBD1 (5 bases). The CDR3 is CASRTTENYGYTF. CDR3 nucleotides: TGTGCCAGCAGAACGACAGAAAACTATGGCTACACCTTC.